This TCR beta chain was found in a study of identical twins. MiXCR, applied by TCRdb to the 5' RACE reads, yields one record per CDR3 protein. The sample lists under 900,000 distinct CDR3 sequences, 9% to 15% occurring once. This clonotype was observed a few times. The CDR3 consists of 19 residues. Germline values: CDR1 MNHNS, CDR2 SASEGT. The ends lost 2 bases at V and 8 bases at J; junction bases unmatched: 17. The data were also submitted as part of a second study, on yellow fever vaccine responses in identical twins.

The TCR originated in a woman aged 18-29 years in good health. The genes are TRBV6-1 and TRBJ2-1, with TRBD2 matching 11 bases. Sequences were obtained from PBMCs. The CDR3 loop reads CASSEPPSSGGAGSDEQFF. CDR3 nucleotides: TGTGCCAGCAGTGAACCCCCGAGTAGCGGGGGGGCGGGGAGTGATGAGCAGTTCTTC.